This TCR beta chain was found in a study of early T cells in non-severe SARS-CoV-2 infection. Study at large: Chains from this unsorted whole-blood bulk RNA could not be paired.

J lost 5 bases, V lost 7 bases, and 7 bases had no gene match. The CDR3 totals 13 residues. This clonotype was counted many times. TCRdb reprocessed the 5' RACE reads via MiXCR and lists one record per CDR3 protein. The sample contains roughly 110,000 distinct CDR3 sequences, around 10% of which appear only once. Sequencing used whole blood. The chain uses TRBV12-3 or TRBV12-4 and TRBJ2-7; 8 nucleotides align to TRBD1. The receptor's source is an adult who was a healthcare worker with PCR-confirmed SARS-CoV-2 infection or an uninfected control (not recorded which). The CDR3 DNA reads as TGTGCCAGCAATTCAGGGGGCGGCCACGAGCAGTACTTC. Amino acid sequence: CASNSGGGHEQYF.